The 30 T cell receptor beta chains given below trace back to one sample, sequenced in a study of shared clonotypes between healthy human individuals. Libraries were prepared by immunoSEQ multiplex PCR; TCRdb keeps only in-frame clonotypes and omits some of them. The profile covers about 460,000 clones, with approximately 77% appearing a single time and 12% taken by the ten largest. The sample taken for sequencing was PBMCs. The origin of the receptors is a woman aged 40-49 years in good health. Some clones in this sample may be carry-over from other donors' samples.

The chain employs TRBV30 and TRBJ1-2, with 7 positions matching TRBD1. V dropped 0 bases and J dropped 4; count of bases not matched to a gene: 8. CDR3 size: 15 residues. CDR1 GTSNPN and CDR2 SVGIG come from the germline V gene (reference sequence). The CDR3 sequence is CAWSVKGQVPYGYTF. In DNA, the CDR3 is TGTGCCTGGAGTGTAAAAGGACAGGTTCCCTATGGCTACACCTTC.

The gene calls are TRBV15 and TRBJ2-7; either TRBD1 or TRBD2 may fit D (5 bases each). The CDR3 contains 15 residues. Per germline, CDR1 LNHNV and CDR2 YYDKDF (reference sequence). V was shortened by 0 bases and J by 2 bases, with 11 bases between the two germline ends. CDR3 in amino acids: CATSRDRDPTYEQYF. In DNA, the CDR3 is TGTGCCACCAGCAGAGACCGGGACCCAACCTACGAGCAGTACTTC.

This clone was picked up a small number of times. The chain combines TRBV2 with TRBJ1-2; TRBD1 matches at 9 bases. From germline, CDR1 is SNHLY and CDR2 FYNNEI. The CDR3 is 16 residues long. Trimming took 1 base from V and 1 from J; bases not matched to a gene: 4. CDR3 bases: TGTGCCAGCAGTGAAGTACAGGGGGCTTTTAACTATGGCTACACCTTC. This sequence encodes CASSEVQGAFNYGYTF. The full variable domain, rest sourced from reference TRBV2 and TRBJ1-2, is EPEVTQTPSHQVTQMGQEVILRCVPISNHLYFYWYRQILGQKVEFLVSFYNNEISEKSEIFDDQFSVERPDGSNFTLKIRSTKLEDSAMYFCASSEVQGAFNYGYTFGSGTRLTVV.

The genes are TRBV11-1 and TRBJ2-5; D is uncertain. Germline assignment: CDR1 SGHAT and CDR2 FQDESV (reference sequence). This CDR3 comprises 15 residues. The V gene lost 5 bases and the J gene lost 0 bases, with 13 bases spanning the gap. The CDR3 reads CASSQQREYQETQYF. CDR3 bases: TGTGCCAGCAGCCAACAAAGGGAATACCAAGAGACCCAGTACTTC.

This CDR3 reads CATSRYYIGQSSYEQYF. In DNA form, the CDR3 reads TGTGCCACCAGCAGATACTATATAGGCCAGAGCTCCTACGAGCAGTACTTC. The chain joins TRBV15 to TRBJ2-7, with unresolved D. V lost 2 bases and J 0 bases, leaving 17 bases between the germline ends. The CDR3 contains 17 residues. The V gene's germline CDR1 is LNHNV and CDR2 YYDKDF (reference sequence).

The gene calls are TRBV2 and TRBJ2-1; 7 bases agree with TRBD1. Germline V gene lookup returns CDR1 SNHLY and CDR2 FYNNEI. The CDR3 extends over 16 amino acids. Germline trimming cut 2 bases from V and 0 bases from J; bases unmatched to any gene: 4. The CDR3 loop is CASSETGDISYNEQFF. The DNA for the CDR3 is TGTGCCAGCAGTGAAACAGGGGACATCTCCTACAATGAGCAGTTCTTC. Full variable domain (missing parts from reference TRBV2 and TRBJ2-1): EPEVTQTPSHQVTQMGQEVILRCVPISNHLYFYWYRQILGQKVEFLVSFYNNEISEKSEIFDDQFSVERPDGSNFTLKIRSTKLEDSAMYFCASSETGDISYNEQFFGPGTRLTVL.

The chain links TRBV15 to TRBJ2-3, with D uncertain. This CDR3 contains 14 residues. Germline CDR1 and CDR2: LNHNV and YYDKDF (reference sequence). The ends were cut back, 5 bases at V and 0 bases at J, with 9 bases in the middle. The CDR3 sequence is CATSRPSSTDTQYF. The CDR3 bases are TGTGCCACCAGCCGACCCTCCAGCACAGATACGCAGTATTTT.

This rearrangement joins TRBV7-2 to TRBJ1-5, with 7 positions matching TRBD1. The CDR3 extends over 17 amino acids. CDR1 is SGHTA and CDR2 is FQGNSA in the germline V gene. Trimming at V came to 1 base and at J to 3 bases, leaving 9 bases not matched to a gene. The CDR3 spells CASSLEGQGGDNQPQHF. For the CDR3, the DNA is TGTGCCAGCAGCTTAGAGGGTCAAGGGGGCGACAATCAGCCCCAGCATTTT.

CDR3 in DNA: TGTGCCAGCAGCCTTCGGACTAGCCCGAATGAGCAGTTCTTC. Its protein product is CASSLRTSPNEQFF. The chain uses TRBV9 and TRBJ2-1, with TRBD2 matching over 8 bases. V dropped 4 bases and J dropped 7; count of bases not matched to a gene: 7. The germline V gene has CDR1 SGDLS and CDR2 YYNGEE. This CDR3 is built from 14 residues.

CDR3 region: CASSLVGRGVEAGELFF. The CDR3 nucleotides are TGTGCCAGCAGCTTGGTGGGTCGGGGAGTAGAGGCCGGGGAGCTGTTTTTT. This chain joins TRBV5-4 and TRBJ2-2; D possibly corresponds to TRBD2 (5 bases). Trimming removed 0 bases at V and 6 bases at J, with 18 bases between. Per germline, CDR1 SGHNT and CDR2 YYREEE (reference sequence). This CDR3 region has 17 residues.

In regard to this clone: Only one base separates this from a far larger clonotype, so it likely reflects a read error. The chain links TRBV7-9 to TRBJ2-4; D not resolved. Trimming stripped 1 base from V and 2 bases from J, with 12 bases between. Germline-derived CDR1 and CDR2 are SEHNR and FQNEAQ (reference sequence). This CDR3 contains 16 residues. CDR3 loop: CASSLGAGLTKNIQYF. The CDR3 bases are TGTGCCAGCAGCTTAGGGGCAGGTCTAACCAAAAACATTCAGTACTTC.

This chain joins TRBV7-2 and TRBJ2-7, with TRBD1 as a possible D gene (6 bases). The CDR3 has 14 residues. Germline V CDR1 and CDR2: SGHTA, FQGNSA. The germline V and J ends were trimmed by 5 bases and 0 bases, with 11 bases remaining between them. The CDR3 region is CASSTEQGSYEQYF. As DNA, the CDR3 is TGTGCCAGCAGCACCGAACAGGGCTCCTACGAGCAGTACTTC.

This clone was observed a single time. The DNA of the CDR3 is TGTGCCTGGGCTGCAGGGACAGGGGGAACCGGGGAGCTGTTTTTT. This encodes CAWAAGTGGTGELFF. This rearrangement joins TRBV30 to TRBJ2-2, with 11 positions matching TRBD1. Trimming took 5 bases from V and 5 from J; bases not matched to a gene: 7. The CDR3 has 15 amino acids. The germline gives CDR1 GTSNPN, CDR2 SVGIG (reference sequence).

This clone was recorded at least ten times. The chain employs TRBV5-6 and TRBJ2-7; D may be TRBD1 (6 bases). The CDR3 spans 14 residues. V was trimmed by 3 bases and J by 6 bases, leaving 16 bases between them. Germline V gene sequence: CDR1 SGHDT, CDR2 YYEEEE. Here the CDR3 DNA reads TGTGCCAGCAGCTGGGGGCGAGTGCCTGGCGAGCAGTACTTC. Translating it yields CASSWGRVPGEQYF.

This sequence joins TRBV9 and TRBJ2-1, with D perhaps TRBD2 (5 bases). The CDR3 totals 14 residues. The germline V gene encodes CDR1 SGDLS and CDR2 YYNGEE. V lost 0 bases and J lost 6, with 10 bases in between. CDR3 sequence (DNA): TGTGCCAGCAGCGTAGCTCGAGGGCTCAATGAGCAGTTCTTC. Translated: CASSVARGLNEQFF. Together with reference TRBV9 and TRBJ2-1, the CDR3 gives the full variable domain: DSGVTQTPKHLITATGQRVTLRCSPRSGDLSVYWYQQSLDQGLQFLIQYYNGEERAKGNILERFSAQQFPDLHSELNLSSLELGDSALYFCASSVARGLNEQFFGPGTRLTVL.

The chain recombines TRBV28 with TRBJ1-2; 9 bases are shared with TRBD1. The J segment lost 4 bases and the V segment lost 5 bases, leaving 8 bases of the junction unmatched. This CDR3 region has 15 residues. CDR1 MDHEN and CDR2 SYDVKM come from the germline V gene. As DNA, the CDR3 is TGTGCCAGCAGTCGGGGGGACAGGGACGCCTATGGCTACACCTTC. Encoded protein: CASSRGDRDAYGYTF.

The V and J genes are TRBV19 and TRBJ2-2; D not certain. This CDR3 contains 14 residues. The germline CDR1 and CDR2 sequences are LNHDA and SQIVND (reference sequence). V gave up 4 bases and J gave up 1 base, with 7 bases separating them. CDR3 sequence: CASSTSLNTGELFF. The CDR3 bases are TGTGCCAGTAGTACCTCCCTGAACACCGGGGAGCTGTTTTTT.

V gene TRBV7-2 combines with J gene TRBJ2-3, with D maybe TRBD1 (7 bases). The CDR3 sequence is 16 residues long. Germline V gene lookup returns CDR1 SGHTA and CDR2 FQGNSA. Trimming left V 6 bases short and J 3 bases short, with 19 bases between. CDR3 sequence reads: CASSLRGVVLTDTQYF. The DNA for the CDR3 is TGTGCCAGCAGTCTCAGGGGGGTGGTTTTAACAGATACGCAGTATTTT.

A remark on this clone: This likely stems from a read error, as it lies one base from a far larger clone. The gene calls are TRBV29-1 and TRBJ1-5, with D hard to call. In germline, CDR1 is SQVTM, CDR2 ANQGSEA. The length of the CDR3 is 15 residues. As DNA, the CDR3 is TGCAGCGTTGAATGCGGCAGCCATAGCAATCGGCCCCAGCATTTT. It codes for CSVECGSHSNRPQHF.

This clone was picked up many times. The genes are TRBV19 and TRBJ1-2, with unresolved D. The CDR3 spans 13 residues. The V gene's germline CDR1 is LNHDA and CDR2 SQIVND (reference sequence). Between the trimmed V and J ends, which lost 5 bases and 5 bases, there was a span of 12 bases. Here the CDR3 reads CASSPSGIYGYTF. The DNA for the CDR3 is TGTGCCAGTAGTCCGTCCGGTATTTATGGCTACACCTTC. The full variable domain, with the rest looked up from reference TRBV19 and TRBJ1-2, is DGGITQSPKYLFRKEGQNVTLSCEQNLNHDAMYWYRQDPGQGLRLIYYSQIVNDFQKGDIAEGYSVSREKKESFPLTVTSAQKNPTAFYLCASSPSGIYGYTFGSGTRLTVV.

In regard to this clone: This likely stems from a read error, as it lies one base from a far larger clone. The sample contains more than one DNA sequence encoding this CDR3. V and J are TRBV4-2 and TRBJ2-2; 11 bases align to TRBD2. This CDR3 spans 16 amino acids. Germline V CDR1 and CDR2: LGHNA, YNFKEQ. CDR3 sequence (DNA): TGTGCTAGCAGCCAACTAGCGGGAGTTGACACCGGGGAGCTGTTTTTT. It codes for CASSQLAGVDTGELFF.

This clone was seen more than once but under ten times. The chain has TRBV5-6 and TRBJ2-1, with 8 bases aligning to TRBD2. The CDR3 is 13 residues long. V gave up 4 bases and J gave up 6 bases; unmatched junction bases: 3. The germline V gene has CDR1 SGHDT and CDR2 YYEEEE. The CDR3 coding sequence is TGTGCCAGCAGCCCCGGACTAGCCAATGAGCAGTTCTTC. Residues: CASSPGLANEQFF.

This clone showed up just once. The gene calls are TRBV29-1 and TRBJ1-1; D is unclear. The CDR3 is made up of 12 amino acids. V lost 5 bases and J lost 5, with 12 bases in between. Germline CDR1 and CDR2: SQVTM and ANQGSEA. DNA for the CDR3: TGCAGCGTTCTAATAGGGAGTACTGAAGCTTTCTTT. This codes for CSVLIGSTEAFF.

A remark on this clone: At one end the junction does not follow the germline gene, possibly because of a read error. The chain joins TRBV28 to TRBJ1-4, with TRBD1 matching 7 bases. In germline, CDR1 is MDHEN, CDR2 SYDVKM. CDR3 length: 15 amino acids. The CDR3 spells CASSLSVRGYEKLFF. CDR3 in DNA: TGTGCCAGTAGTTTATCGGTCAGGGGGTATGAAAAACTGTTTTTT.

This sequence joins TRBV11-2 and TRBJ2-3, with 9 bases aligning to TRBD2. The V gene end was trimmed by 4 bases and the J gene end by 2 bases; junction bases not matched to a gene: 10. Germline loops: CDR1 SGHAT, CDR2 FQNNGV. This CDR3 contains 17 residues. CDR3 loop: CASSSYPRLAVTDTQYF. CDR3 in DNA: TGTGCCAGCAGCTCCTACCCTCGACTAGCGGTCACAGATACGCAGTATTTT. Complete variable domain (other parts from reference TRBV11-2 and TRBJ2-3): EAGVAQSPRYKIIEKRQSVAFWCNPISGHATLYWYQQILGQGPKLLIQFQNNGVVDDSQLPKDRFSAERLKGVDSTLKIQPAKLEDSAVYLCASSSYPRLAVTDTQYFGPGTRLTVL.

This chain connects TRBV7-9 to TRBJ2-7, with D possibly being TRBD2 (6 bases). V was clipped by 4 bases and J by 0 bases, with 10 bases between them. The CDR3 is 14 residues long. In germline, CDR1 is SEHNR, CDR2 FQNEAQ (reference sequence). CDR3 residues: CASSYSGSSYEQYF. CDR3 in DNA: TGTGCCAGCAGCTATAGCGGAAGCTCCTACGAGCAGTACTTC.

This sequence joins TRBV5-4 and TRBJ2-6; the D is unclear. CDR3 size: 16 residues. CDR1 is SGHNT, CDR2 YYREEE, per germline (reference sequence). The V and J ends lost 0 bases and 2 bases respectively, with 9 bases between them. The CDR3 sequence: CASSLAPAAGANVLTF. Written as DNA, the CDR3 is TGTGCCAGCAGCTTGGCCCCGGCGGCTGGGGCCAACGTCCTGACTTTC.

The chain combines TRBV27 with TRBJ2-5; D possibly corresponds to TRBD2 (5 bases). This CDR3 comprises 14 residues. Germline CDR1 MNHEY, CDR2 SMNVEV (reference sequence). V shed 0 bases and J shed 5 bases, with 10 bases lying between them. CDR3 amino acids: CASSLSGSGETQYF. DNA for the CDR3: TGTGCCAGCAGTTTATCGGGGAGTGGGGAGACCCAGTACTTC.

This chain joins TRBV19 and TRBJ1-1, with TRBD1 as a possible D gene (6 bases). V lost 7 bases and J 0 bases, leaving 12 bases between the germline ends. CDR1 is LNHDA and CDR2 is SQIVND in the germline V gene (reference sequence). The CDR3 has 14 residues. In DNA form, the CDR3 reads TGTGCCAGTATAGACGGACAGCTGAACACTGAAGCTTTCTTT. This translates into CASIDGQLNTEAFF. Full variable domain (rest looked up from reference TRBV19 and TRBJ1-1): DGGITQSPKYLFRKEGQNVTLSCEQNLNHDAMYWYRQDPGQGLRLIYYSQIVNDFQKGDIAEGYSVSREKKESFPLTVTSAQKNPTAFYLCASIDGQLNTEAFFGQGTRLTVV.

The V and J genes are TRBV18 and TRBJ1-1; a possible D gene is TRBD1 (5 bases). The CDR3 contains 14 residues. Germline-derived CDR1 and CDR2 are KGHSH and LQKENI. The V and J ends lost 3 bases and 4 bases respectively, with 12 bases between them. CDR3: CASSPGLGGTEAFF. The DNA of the CDR3 is TGTGCCAGCTCACCGGGCCTCGGGGGCACTGAAGCTTTCTTT.